This T cell receptor (beta chain) was identified during a study of T cells in Graves' hyperthyroidism and ophthalmopathy. This clonotype occurred a few times. CDR1 and CDR2 from the germline V gene are SGDLS and YYNGEE. The V end lost 2 bases, the J end lost 1 base, and 24 bases lay between the germline ends. This CDR3 contains 19 residues. TCR beta CDR3 regions were amplified from RNA. RT-PCR in the first round (using the HTBI primer set) targeted the TCR CDR3. One entry per CDR3 protein results from TCRdb running MiXCR on the multiplex PCR reads. The repertoire holds nearly 600,000 distinct CDR3 sequences, about 14% seen once, with about 7% in the top ten.

This clonotype was sampled from a woman aged 18-29 years with Graves' ophthalmopathy. The chain has TRBV9 and TRBJ1-1; no clear D. Sequencing was carried out using blood. CDR3 DNA sequence: TGTGCCAGCAGCGTCCAAGCTCGGACTTCGGAAAGGGAGAACACTGAAGCTTTCTTT. It translates to CASSVQARTSERENTEAFF.